This entry features one TCR beta chain sequence. A few counts support this clone. Its antigen is currently not known. No much larger clone is present one base from it, and per-base qualities are unavailable. The CDR3 contains 14 residues, cysteine and phenylalanine counted. Solely the CDR3 DNA is kept, with 42 bases framed from the first base. Per the germline V gene, SGHDT is the CDR1 and YYEEEE is the CDR2. The germline V end is reduced by 5 bases and the J end by 0 bases; junction bases left unmatched: 1. The cohort was made up of hundreds of healthy bone marrow donors. Cohort members were all nominally healthy when sampled, although unrecorded immune exposures were likely present. The donor tested CMV seropositive and was one of the 289 seropositive cohort members. Every donor gave a peripheral blood sample, and the peripheral blood mononuclear cells from that sample were used for TCR beta sequencing. Genomic DNA extraction from the blood cell samples was performed with the Qiagen DNeasy Blood Extraction Kit.

These data originate in a study of cytomegalovirus exposure and HLA in healthy donors (TCRdb year 2017). With regard to the full study: An earlier analysis of several hundred of the donors reported 250 to 350 Gb of sequence data and approximately 110 million unique TCR beta sequences from 150 million to 200 million T cells. An early release that covered 500 to 800 HLA-typed donors contained around 300 gigabases of sequencing data and 80 million or so unique TCR sequences. Of the approximately 400 genotyped donors, approximately 82% fell in the genetic ancestry cluster associated with self-reported Caucasian donors. The study aimed to test whether signatures of past pathogen exposure could be identified by cataloging public T cell receptors. Using immunosequencing, the study profiled T cell repertoires from fewer than 850 subjects and related those repertoires to cytomegalovirus serostatus. In addition to the first cohort of 650 to 800 subjects, a separate validation cohort of approximately 110 different subjects was used. The study combined high-throughput TCR immunosequencing, statistical association of individual TCRs with disease status, and machine learning to predict cytomegalovirus infection status. In a later analysis, previously published TCR beta repertoires from about 640 donors were re-analyzed and high-resolution HLA genotyping was added so that TCR occurrence patterns could be studied. Rather than using new phenotypic data, the later analysis identified candidate immune exposures from TCR beta sequences and from how often those sequences occurred across donors. In an earlier analysis of 587 of the donors, high-throughput TCR beta sequencing was used to judge whether each TCR beta V gene segment behaved as functional or pseudogenic. Donor age, sex, ethnicity and CMV serostatus were compiled together with the repertoire data. In a later genetic analysis, genome-wide SNP genotypes for about 65% of the 666 donors were used, and that subset was treated as a discovery cohort. Every repertoire in the discovery cohort had been generated on one and the same sequencing platform. HLA typing covered class I and class II loci at four-digit resolution. The number of donors typed differed by locus, with roughly 620-640 for A, B, C, DRB1 and DQB1, 522 for DQA1, about 610 for DPA1, and under 490 for DPB1. Roughly five DR-DQ haplotypes were treated as single units for association and clustering because of strong linkage in the cohort. Across around 400 genotyped donors of the cohort, an average of roughly 250,000 unique TCR beta nucleotide sequences per donor were sequenced, and approximately 19% of those sequences were non-productive.

Study-wide conclusions, independent of this receptor: Some IMGT-functional V segments, including TRBV6-2 and TRBV6-3, could not be distinguished by the 87-base-pair reads and were therefore excluded. A further reported finding was that TCR beta sequences accurately predicted the HLA-A and HLA-B alleles for most subjects in the first cohort. Because HLA typing was unavailable for some donors at each locus, only the typed subset was used in association tests. The study listed 170 or so TCR beta chains as associated with cytomegalovirus. The presence/absence analyses assumed that sequencing depth was roughly uniform across donors, and that assumption may not be true. Immune exposure information for the cohort was limited to CMV serostatus. Compared with equally common non-associated chains, HLA-associated TCR beta chains in a later analysis were more clonally expanded and had lower generation probabilities. The authors suggested that the approach could potentially be generalized to other disease states and immunological phenotypes. A later analysis found that most CMV-associated TCR beta chains appeared HLA-restricted, with HLA associations seemingly driven largely by CMV exposure. Most TCR sequences were observed very rarely across donors, whereas some public TCRs were present in many individuals. A cluster of highly shared sequence variants was judged likely to be a technical artifact of the sequencing pipeline. In vitro tests confirmed that three of the cytomegalovirus-associated TCR beta chains recognize cytomegalovirus antigens. A later analysis found that TCR association rates varied across HLA loci, with DRB1 alleles showing the most associated TCRs and HLA-C alleles the fewest. A later genetic analysis associated a missense DCLRE1C variant with V-gene and J-gene trimming of TCR beta chains, and an independent cohort replicated the association. In this cohort, only TCR beta chains were sequenced, and detectable features were limited by the absence of alpha or paired-chain data. Specific HLA alleles were associated with 16,951 TCR beta sequences at a false discovery rate of 0.05 in a later analysis. About 17 rarely observed V segments, including chromosome 9 orphons, were excluded from the earlier analysis of about 610 of the donors because counts were too low. In both the original and validation cohorts, the classifier was reported to diagnose cytomegalovirus status with high specificity and sensitivity. Broadly in line with IMGT annotations, most TCR beta V segments showed up in productive rearrangements about 87% or about 30% of the time in an earlier analysis of 587 of the donors. According to a later genetic analysis, donors in an Asian-associated ancestry cluster had fewer N-insertions in productive TCRs than the approximately 670-donor mean. Several of the top co-occurrence clusters appeared to be linked to parvovirus B19, influenza, CMV and Epstein-Barr virus, according to a later analysis. When HLA alleles, especially DR and DQ, strongly co-occurred, TCR associations were difficult to assign to individual alleles. Correlated functional status among segregating V segments might be attributable to linkage disequilibrium, but an unknown experimental factor could not be ruled out.

To prepare the library, the immunoSEQ multiplex PCR assay was applied. A mixture of 60 forward primers for TCR Vbeta segments and 13 reverse primers for TCR Jbeta segments was used in the multiplex PCR. The CDR3 region of rearranged TCR beta genes was amplified from genomic DNA with a multiplex PCR assay. The Illumina HiSeq System was used to sequence the amplified TCR beta libraries as 87-base-pair reads. The original pipeline was this. In a later analysis, tens of millions of unique TCR beta chains were counted across the roughly 670 repertoires, and roughly 9.9 million of these chains were shared by at least two donors. Raw reads were error-corrected and collapsed into unique sequences by a nearest-neighbor algorithm in which closely related sequences were merged to remove PCR and sequencing errors. V, D and J gene segments were assigned by aligning CDR3 sequences to IMGT reference sequences. For a sequence to be retained, a match of at least six nucleotides to both a V gene segment and a J gene segment was required. Rearrangements were classified as productive when the CDR3 lacked stop codons and remained in frame with V and J, and all other rearrangements were classified as non-productive. Following IMGT convention, CDR3 was defined as the stretch from the second conserved V-encoded cysteine up to the conserved J-encoded phenylalanine. The earlier analysis of some 550 of the donors excluded any sequence lacking an unambiguous match to a single V gene segment. An earlier analysis of almost 600 of the donors classified V segments as functional when productive rearrangements were above 56.7% and as segregating when the standard deviation between donors was above 5%. A statistical classification framework was developed to diagnose cytomegalovirus status using the catalog of TCR beta chain sequences. In a later analysis, TCR nucleotide sequences were compared against IMGT/GENE-DB human TR gene sequences so that V and J genes could be assigned. The TCRdist pipeline was used in a later analysis to assign CDR3 sequences and most-parsimonious VDJ recombination scenarios. In a later analysis, each TCR beta chain was defined by its CDR3 amino acid sequence together with its V-gene family, and reads without a unique V-gene family were excluded. A later analysis removed 592 highly shared, low-generation-probability nucleotide sequences to deal with suspected cross-contamination and a sequencing artifact. In a later analysis, a clonal expansion index for each public chain was calculated from normalized within-repertoire ranks of inferred template counts. In a later analysis, generation probabilities were computed with a VDJ recombination model fitted to out-of-frame rearrangements, and the resulting probabilities were checked against IGoR. Hypergeometric tests were used in a later analysis to score TCR-TCR, TCR-HLA and TCR-CMV co-occurrence, with a repertoire-size bias correction applied to the TCR pairs. A later analysis estimated false discovery rates by permuting HLA or CMV assignments 20 times. In a later analysis, co-occurring TCRs were grouped using DBSCAN, and TCRdist sequence similarity was added for clustering within HLA-allele-positive subsets. For co-occurrence clustering, repertoires with fewer than 30,000 or more than 120,000 public chains were excluded, along with roughly five repertoires with anomalous nucleotide sharing. Here the immuneACCESS table is served through TCRdb, limited to in-frame sequences with V and J called. Missing clones are a known gap in these copies; in checked studies unresolved V genes cover under half, and the rest lacks a known reason. The V and J calls and clone size are taken from that table; D and trimming were inferred from the DNA. Across this sample there are 100,000 to 150,000 clones, with approximately 10% seen only once. Jointly, the top ten make up about 6.7% of the sample.

The chain couples TRBV5-6 to TRBJ1-3, with 8 bases aligning to TRBD1. This TCR derives from a middle-aged woman in good health and CMV-seropositive. Material: PBMCs. DNA sequence: TGTGCCAGCAGTACAGGGGGCTCTGGAAACACCATATATTTT. The translation is CASSTGGSGNTIYF.